The entry below describes one TCR beta chain. The antigen is unknown. The data derive from a study of CXCR3-negative and CXCR3-positive naive CD8 T cells. Researchers prepared the TRB cDNA libraries using 5' RACE with UMI labels. For each CDR3 protein, TCRdb gives one entry from its re-call of the 5' RACE reads, without DNA. The specimen's table records some 140,000 distinct CDR3 sequences. At 300,000 to 350,000 cells each, triplicate sorts were carried out for each CD8+ T cell subset. Study observations and caveats: Hydrophobicity of TRB CDR3s was greater in CXCR3-positive naive cells than in CXCR3-negative naive cells. Partial loss of CXCR3 expression followed cryopreservation; most assays used fresh PBMCs.

Germline CDR1 is MNHNY and CDR2 is SVGAGI (reference sequence). CDR3 size: 15 residues. The chain has TRBV6-6 and TRBJ2-7; TCRdb outputs TRBD1, but without DNA this stays unchecked. The origin of this receptor is a human donor in good health. Some clones in this sample may be carry-over from other donors' samples. Sequences were obtained from naive CXCR3+ CD8+ T cells from blood. Subset indicated: CD45RO-CCR7+CD27+CD95- naive CD8+ T cells expressing CXCR3 (TNR3+). CDR3 sequence: CASSFSQGQGYEQYF.